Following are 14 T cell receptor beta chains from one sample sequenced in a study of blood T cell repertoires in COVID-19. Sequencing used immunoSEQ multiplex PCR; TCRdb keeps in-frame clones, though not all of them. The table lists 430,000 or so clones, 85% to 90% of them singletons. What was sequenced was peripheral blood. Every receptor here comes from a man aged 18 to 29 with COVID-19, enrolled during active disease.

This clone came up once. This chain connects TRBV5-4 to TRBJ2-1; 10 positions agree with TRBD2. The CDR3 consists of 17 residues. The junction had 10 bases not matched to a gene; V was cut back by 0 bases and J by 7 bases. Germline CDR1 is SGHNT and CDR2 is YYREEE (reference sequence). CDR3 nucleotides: TGTGCCAGCAGCTTGGGACTAGCGGGCCAGGACCGAAATGAGCAGTTCTTC. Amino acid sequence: CASSLGLAGQDRNEQFF.

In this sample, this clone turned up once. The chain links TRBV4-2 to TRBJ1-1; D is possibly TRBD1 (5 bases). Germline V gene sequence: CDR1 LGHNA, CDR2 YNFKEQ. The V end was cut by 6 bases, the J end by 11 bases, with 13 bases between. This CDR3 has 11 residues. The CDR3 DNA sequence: TGTGCCAGCAGGTTAGGAGGGGAGGCTTTCTTT. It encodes CASRLGGEAFF.

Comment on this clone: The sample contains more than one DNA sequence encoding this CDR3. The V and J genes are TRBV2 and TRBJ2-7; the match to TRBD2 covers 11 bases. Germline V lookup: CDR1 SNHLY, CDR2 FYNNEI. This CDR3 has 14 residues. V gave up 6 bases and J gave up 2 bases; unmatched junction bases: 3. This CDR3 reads CASSLAGGPYEQYF. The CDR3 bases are TGTGCCAGCAGCCTAGCGGGGGGCCCCTACGAGCAGTACTTC.

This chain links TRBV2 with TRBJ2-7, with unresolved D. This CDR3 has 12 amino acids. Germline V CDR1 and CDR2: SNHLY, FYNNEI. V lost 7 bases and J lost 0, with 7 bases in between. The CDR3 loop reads CASTRYSYEQYF. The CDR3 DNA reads TGTGCCAGCACTCGTTACTCCTACGAGCAGTACTTC.

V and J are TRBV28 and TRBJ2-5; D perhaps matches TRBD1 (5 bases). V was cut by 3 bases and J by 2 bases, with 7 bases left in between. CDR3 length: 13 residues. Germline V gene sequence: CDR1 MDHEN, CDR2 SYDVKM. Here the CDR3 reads CASSLDTQETQYF. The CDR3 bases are TGTGCCAGCAGTTTGGACACTCAAGAGACCCAGTACTTC.

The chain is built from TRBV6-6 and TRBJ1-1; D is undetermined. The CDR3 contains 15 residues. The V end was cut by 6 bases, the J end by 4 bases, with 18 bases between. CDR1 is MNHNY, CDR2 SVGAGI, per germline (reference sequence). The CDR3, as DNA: TGTGCCAGCAGATCTCCTGCGGGCAGGAGCACTGAAGCTTTCTTT. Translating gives CASRSPAGRSTEAFF.

This CDR3 reads CASSEWGGSNQPQHF. The CDR3 DNA is TGTGCCAGTAGTGAATGGGGAGGTAGCAATCAGCCCCAGCATTTT. The V and J genes are TRBV19 and TRBJ1-5, with D unclear. V lost 5 bases and J lost 0, with 11 bases in between. CDR1 is LNHDA and CDR2 is SQIVND in the germline V gene (reference sequence). The CDR3 is 15 amino acids. Combining the CDR3 with reference TRBV19 and TRBJ1-5 gives the whole variable domain DGGITQSPKYLFRKEGQNVTLSCEQNLNHDAMYWYRQDPGQGLRLIYYSQIVNDFQKGDIAEGYSVSREKKESFPLTVTSAQKNPTAFYLCASSEWGGSNQPQHFGDGTRLSIL.

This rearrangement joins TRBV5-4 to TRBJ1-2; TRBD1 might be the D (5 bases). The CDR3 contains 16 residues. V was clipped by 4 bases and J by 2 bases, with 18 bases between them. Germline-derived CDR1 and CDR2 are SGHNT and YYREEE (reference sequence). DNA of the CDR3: TGTGCCAGCAGCCACAAAACTAGGGACTCAAACTATGGCTACACCTTC. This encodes CASSHKTRDSNYGYTF.

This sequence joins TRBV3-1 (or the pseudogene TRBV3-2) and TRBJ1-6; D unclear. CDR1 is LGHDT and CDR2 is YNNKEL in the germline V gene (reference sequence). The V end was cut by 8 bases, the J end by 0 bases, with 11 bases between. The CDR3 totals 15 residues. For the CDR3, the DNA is TGTGCCAGCGGTGGCGGGAGCTCCTATAATTCACCCCTCCACTTT. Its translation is CASGGGSSYNSPLHF.

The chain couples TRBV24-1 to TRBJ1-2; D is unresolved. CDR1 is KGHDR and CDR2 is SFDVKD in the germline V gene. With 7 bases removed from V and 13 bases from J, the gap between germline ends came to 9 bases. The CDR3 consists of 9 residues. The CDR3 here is CATSRLATF. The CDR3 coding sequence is TGTGCCACCAGCCGATTGGCCACCTTC.

CDR3 coding DNA: TGTGCCATTGCCCCCGGGGAGGGAAGTGAGCAGTTCTTC. This codes for CAIAPGEGSEQFF. This chain uses TRBV10-3 with TRBJ2-1; 7 nucleotides agree with TRBD2. Germline V gene lookup returns CDR1 ENHRY and CDR2 SYGVKD. The J segment lost 9 bases and the V segment lost 9 bases, leaving 11 bases of the junction unmatched. The CDR3 spans 13 residues.

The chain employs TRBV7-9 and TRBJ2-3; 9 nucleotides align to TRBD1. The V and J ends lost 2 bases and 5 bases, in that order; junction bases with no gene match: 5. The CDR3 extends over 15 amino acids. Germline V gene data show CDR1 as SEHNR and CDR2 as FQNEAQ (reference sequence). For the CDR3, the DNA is TGTGCCAGCAGCTTATTGGGGACAGGGAAAGATACGCAGTATTTT. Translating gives CASSLLGTGKDTQYF.

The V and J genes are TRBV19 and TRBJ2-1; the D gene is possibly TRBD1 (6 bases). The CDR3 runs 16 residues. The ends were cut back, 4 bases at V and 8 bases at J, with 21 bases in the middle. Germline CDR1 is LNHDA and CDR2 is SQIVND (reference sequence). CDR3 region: CASSSGQKGSWDEQFF. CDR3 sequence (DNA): TGTGCCAGTAGTAGTGGACAGAAAGGGAGCTGGGATGAGCAGTTCTTC.

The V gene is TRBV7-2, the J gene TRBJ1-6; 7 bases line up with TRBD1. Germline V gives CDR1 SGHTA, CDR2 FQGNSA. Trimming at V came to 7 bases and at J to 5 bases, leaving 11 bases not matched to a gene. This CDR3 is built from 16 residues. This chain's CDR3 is CASNEPGQPNNSPLHF. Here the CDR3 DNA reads TGTGCCAGCAACGAACCGGGACAGCCAAATAATTCACCCCTCCACTTT.